This T cell receptor beta chain was identified in a study of Tregs in tolerant kidney transplant recipients. Regarding this clone: Its antigen remains unknown.

The method was immunoSEQ multiplex PCR; TCRdb's version includes in-frame clones alone and lacks a portion of them. The sample contains about 87,000 clones, over 85% of which appear only once. Germline trimming cut 0 bases from V and 7 bases from J; bases unmatched to any gene: 14. The V gene's germline CDR1 is LGHNA and CDR2 YSLEER. This CDR3 contains 19 residues. Unstimulated regulatory T cells (CD4+CD25+CD127-), CD4+CD25- non-regulatory cells, CD4 and CD8 cells were FACS-sorted from thawed PBMCs. Study-wide results and limits: Validation in larger populations is needed because few patients were studied. Tolerant patients' donor-specific Tregs expanded beyond overall Tregs, suggesting antigen-driven growth. Some patients' samples used different primers over time, so nucleotide sequences weren't comparable.

The J gene is TRBJ1-4, the V gene TRBV4-3; 10 nucleotides agree with TRBD1. The sequences come from CD4+ T cells from blood, collected before the transplant. The receptor was isolated from a human donor who received a combined kidney and bone marrow transplant. This chain's CDR3 is CASSQEGPRWTGGFEKLFF. The CDR3 bases are TGCGCCAGCAGCCAAGAGGGCCCACGTTGGACAGGGGGATTTGAAAAACTGTTTTTT.